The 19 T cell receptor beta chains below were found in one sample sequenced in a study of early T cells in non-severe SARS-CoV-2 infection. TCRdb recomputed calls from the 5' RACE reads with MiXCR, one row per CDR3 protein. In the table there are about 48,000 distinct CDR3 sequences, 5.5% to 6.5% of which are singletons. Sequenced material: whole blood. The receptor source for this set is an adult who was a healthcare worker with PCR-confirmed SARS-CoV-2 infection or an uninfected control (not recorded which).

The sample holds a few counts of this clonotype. The CDR3 reads CASSVKSSEGRRNEQFF. CDR3 DNA: TGTGCCAGCAGCGTAAAAAGTTCGGAGGGGAGGAGGAATGAGCAGTTCTTC. This rearrangement joins TRBV9 to TRBJ2-1, with D possibly being TRBD2 (6 bases). This CDR3 region has 17 residues. In germline, CDR1 is SGDLS, CDR2 YYNGEE. V gave up 1 base and J gave up 7 bases, with 21 bases separating them.

In DNA, the CDR3 is TGTGCCAGCAGCCTGACAGGGGGCGGCTCTGGGGCCAACGTCCTGACTTTC. This encodes CASSLTGGGSGANVLTF. This sequence joins TRBV7-2 and TRBJ2-6, with 10 bases lining up with TRBD1. Trimming removed 5 bases from V and 0 bases from J; junction bases left unmatched: 4. Germline-derived CDR1 and CDR2 are SGHTA and FQGNSA. The CDR3 is made up of 17 amino acids.

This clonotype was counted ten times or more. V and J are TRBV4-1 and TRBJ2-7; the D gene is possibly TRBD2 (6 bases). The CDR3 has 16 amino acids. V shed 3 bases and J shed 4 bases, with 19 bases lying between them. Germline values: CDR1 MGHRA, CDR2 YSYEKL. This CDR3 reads CASSQGLESWGYEQYF. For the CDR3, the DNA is TGCGCCAGCAGCCAGGGACTGGAGTCTTGGGGGTACGAGCAGTACTTC.

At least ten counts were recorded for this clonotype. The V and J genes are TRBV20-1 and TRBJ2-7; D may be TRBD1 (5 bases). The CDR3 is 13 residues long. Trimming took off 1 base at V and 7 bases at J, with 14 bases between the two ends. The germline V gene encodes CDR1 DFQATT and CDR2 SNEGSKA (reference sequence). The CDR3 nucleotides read TGCAGTGCTAGAGGGACACGCTTGGGAGAGCAGTACTTC. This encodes CSARGTRLGEQYF.

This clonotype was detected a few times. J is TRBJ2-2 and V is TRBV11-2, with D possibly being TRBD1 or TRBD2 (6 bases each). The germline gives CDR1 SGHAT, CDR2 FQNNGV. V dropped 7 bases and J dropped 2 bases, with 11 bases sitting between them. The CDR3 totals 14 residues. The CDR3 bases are TGTGCCAGCAACGGGGGCTTAAACACCGGGGAGCTGTTTTTT. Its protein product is CASNGGLNTGELFF. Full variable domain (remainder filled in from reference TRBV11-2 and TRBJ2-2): EAGVAQSPRYKIIEKRQSVAFWCNPISGHATLYWYQQILGQGPKLLIQFQNNGVVDDSQLPKDRFSAERLKGVDSTLKIQPAKLEDSAVYLCASNGGLNTGELFFGEGSRLTVL.

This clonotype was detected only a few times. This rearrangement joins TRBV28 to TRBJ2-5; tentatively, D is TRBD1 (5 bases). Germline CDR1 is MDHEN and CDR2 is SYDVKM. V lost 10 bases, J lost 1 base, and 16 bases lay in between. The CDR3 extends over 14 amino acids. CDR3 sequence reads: CATHAVTAQETQYF. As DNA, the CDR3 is TGTGCCACCCACGCAGTGACAGCCCAAGAGACCCAGTACTTC.

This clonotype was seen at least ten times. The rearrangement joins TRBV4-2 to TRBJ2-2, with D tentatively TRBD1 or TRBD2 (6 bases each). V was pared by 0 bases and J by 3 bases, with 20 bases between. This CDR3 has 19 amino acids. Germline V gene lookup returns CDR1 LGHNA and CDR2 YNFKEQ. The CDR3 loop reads CASSQEVRGVNSDTGELFF. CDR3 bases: TGTGCCAGCAGCCAAGAGGTTAGGGGGGTAAATTCGGACACCGGGGAGCTGTTTTTT.

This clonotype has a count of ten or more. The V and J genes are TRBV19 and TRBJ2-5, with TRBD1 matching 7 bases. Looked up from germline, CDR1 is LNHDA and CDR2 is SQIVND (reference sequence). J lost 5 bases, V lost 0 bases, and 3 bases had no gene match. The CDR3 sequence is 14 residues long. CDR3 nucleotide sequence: TGTGCCAGTAGTATAGATACCAGGGGGGAGACCCAGTACTTC. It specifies CASSIDTRGETQYF.

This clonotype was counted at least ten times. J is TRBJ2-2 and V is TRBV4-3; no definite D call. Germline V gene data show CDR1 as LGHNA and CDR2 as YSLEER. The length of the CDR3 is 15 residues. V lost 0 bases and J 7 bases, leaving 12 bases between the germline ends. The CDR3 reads CASSQDGRRDGELFF. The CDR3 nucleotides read TGCGCCAGCAGCCAAGATGGCCGTAGAGACGGGGAGCTGTTTTTT.

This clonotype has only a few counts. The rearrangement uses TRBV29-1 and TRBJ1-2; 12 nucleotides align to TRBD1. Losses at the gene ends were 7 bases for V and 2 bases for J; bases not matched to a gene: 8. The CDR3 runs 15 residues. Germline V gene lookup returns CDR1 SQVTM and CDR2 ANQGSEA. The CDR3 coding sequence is TGCAGCGCTCCCGGGACAGGGGGCGAGAACTATGGCTACACCTTC. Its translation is CSAPGTGGENYGYTF. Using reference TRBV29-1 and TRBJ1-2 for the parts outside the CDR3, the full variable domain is SAVISQKPSRDICQRGTSLTIQCQVDSQVTMMFWYRQQPGQSLTLIATANQGSEATYESGFVIDKFPISRPNLTFSTLTVSNMSPEDSSIYLCSAPGTGGENYGYTFGSGTRLTVV.

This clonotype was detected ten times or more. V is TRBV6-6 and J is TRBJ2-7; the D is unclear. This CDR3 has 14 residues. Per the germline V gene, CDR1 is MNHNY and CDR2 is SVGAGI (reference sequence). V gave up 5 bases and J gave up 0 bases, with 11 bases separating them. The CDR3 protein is CASSAPDHSYEQYF. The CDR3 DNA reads TGTGCCAGCAGTGCCCCGGACCACTCCTACGAGCAGTACTTC.

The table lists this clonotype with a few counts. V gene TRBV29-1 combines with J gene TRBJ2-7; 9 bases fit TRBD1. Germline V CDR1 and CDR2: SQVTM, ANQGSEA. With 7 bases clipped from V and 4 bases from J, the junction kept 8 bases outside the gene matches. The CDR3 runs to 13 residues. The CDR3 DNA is TGCAGCGCCCGGGGCGGGACAGGGTACGAGCAGTACTTC. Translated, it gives CSARGGTGYEQYF.

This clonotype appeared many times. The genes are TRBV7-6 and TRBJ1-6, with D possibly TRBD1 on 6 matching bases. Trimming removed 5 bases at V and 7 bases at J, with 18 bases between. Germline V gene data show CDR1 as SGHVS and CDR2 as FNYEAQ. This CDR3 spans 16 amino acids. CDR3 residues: CASSALGGEGNSPLHF. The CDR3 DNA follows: TGTGCCAGCAGCGCGCTGGGGGGCGAAGGCAATTCACCCCTCCACTTT. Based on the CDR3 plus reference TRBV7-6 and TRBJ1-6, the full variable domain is GAGVSQSPRYKVTKRGQDVALRCDPISGHVSLYWYRQALGQGPEFLTYFNYEAQQDKSGLPNDRFSAERPEGSISTLTIQRTEQRDSAMYRCASSALGGEGNSPLHFGNGTRLTVT.

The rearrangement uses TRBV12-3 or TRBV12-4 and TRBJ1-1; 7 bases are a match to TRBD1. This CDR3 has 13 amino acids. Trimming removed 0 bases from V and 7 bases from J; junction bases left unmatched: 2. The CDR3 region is CASSLAGTDEAFF. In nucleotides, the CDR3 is TGTGCCAGCAGTTTAGCGGGGACAGATGAAGCTTTCTTT.

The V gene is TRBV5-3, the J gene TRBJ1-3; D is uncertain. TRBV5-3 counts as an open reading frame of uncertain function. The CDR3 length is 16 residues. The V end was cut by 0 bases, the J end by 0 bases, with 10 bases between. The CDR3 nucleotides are TGTGCCAGAAGCTTGGGGGCGGAGAGCTCTGGAAACACCATATATTTT. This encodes CARSLGAESSGNTIYF.

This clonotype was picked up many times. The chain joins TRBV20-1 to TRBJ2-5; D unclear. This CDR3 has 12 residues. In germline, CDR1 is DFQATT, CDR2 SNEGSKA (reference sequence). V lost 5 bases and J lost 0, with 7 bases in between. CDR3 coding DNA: TGCAGTGCTTCGGAGCACCAAGAGACCCAGTACTTC. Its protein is CSASEHQETQYF.

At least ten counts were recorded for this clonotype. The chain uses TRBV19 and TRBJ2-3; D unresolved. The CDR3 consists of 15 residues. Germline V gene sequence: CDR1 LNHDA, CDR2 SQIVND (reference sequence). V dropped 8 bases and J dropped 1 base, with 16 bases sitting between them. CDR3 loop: CASLDASLCTDTQYF. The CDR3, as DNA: TGTGCCAGTCTAGATGCCTCCCTCTGCACAGATACGCAGTATTTT.

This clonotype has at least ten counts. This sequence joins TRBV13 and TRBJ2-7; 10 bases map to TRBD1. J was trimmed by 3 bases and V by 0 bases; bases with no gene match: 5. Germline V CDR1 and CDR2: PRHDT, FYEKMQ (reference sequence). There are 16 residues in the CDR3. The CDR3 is CASSLGPGQGDYEQYF. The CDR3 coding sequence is TGTGCCAGCAGCTTAGGCCCTGGACAGGGGGACTACGAGCAGTACTTC.

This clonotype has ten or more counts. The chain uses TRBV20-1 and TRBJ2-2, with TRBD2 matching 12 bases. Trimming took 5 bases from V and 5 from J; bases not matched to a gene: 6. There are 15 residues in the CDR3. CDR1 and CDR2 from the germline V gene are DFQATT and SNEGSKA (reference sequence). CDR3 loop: CSAPSGRAVTGELFF. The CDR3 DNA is TGCAGTGCTCCTAGCGGGAGGGCCGTGACCGGGGAGCTGTTTTTT.